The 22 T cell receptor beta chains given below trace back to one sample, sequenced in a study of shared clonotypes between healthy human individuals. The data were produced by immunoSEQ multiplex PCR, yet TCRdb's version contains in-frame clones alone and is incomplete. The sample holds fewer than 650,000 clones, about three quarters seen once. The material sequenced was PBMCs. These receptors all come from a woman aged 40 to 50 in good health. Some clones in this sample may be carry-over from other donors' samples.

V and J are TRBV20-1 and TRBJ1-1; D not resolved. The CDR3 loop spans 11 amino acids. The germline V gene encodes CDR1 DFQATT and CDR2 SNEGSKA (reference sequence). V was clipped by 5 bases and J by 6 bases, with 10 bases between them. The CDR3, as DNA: TGCAGTGCTCGACACGGAGCTGAAGCTTTCTTT. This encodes CSARHGAEAFF.

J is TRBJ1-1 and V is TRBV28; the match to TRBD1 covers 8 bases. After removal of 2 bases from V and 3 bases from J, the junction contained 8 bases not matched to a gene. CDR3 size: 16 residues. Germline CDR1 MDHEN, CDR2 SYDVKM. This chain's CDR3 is CASSLHPKTGDTEAFF. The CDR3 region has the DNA TGTGCCAGCAGTTTACATCCCAAGACAGGGGACACTGAAGCTTTCTTT.

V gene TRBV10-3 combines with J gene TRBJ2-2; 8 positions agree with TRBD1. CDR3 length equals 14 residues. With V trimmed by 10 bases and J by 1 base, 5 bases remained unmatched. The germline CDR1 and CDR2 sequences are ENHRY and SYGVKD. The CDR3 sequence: CATATGVNTGELFF. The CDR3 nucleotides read TGTGCCACCGCGACAGGGGTGAACACCGGGGAGCTGTTTTTT.

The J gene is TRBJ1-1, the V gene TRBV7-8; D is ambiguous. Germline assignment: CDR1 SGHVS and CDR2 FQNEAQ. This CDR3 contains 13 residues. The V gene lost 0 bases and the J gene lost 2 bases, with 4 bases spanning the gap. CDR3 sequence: CASSLAANTEAFF. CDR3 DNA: TGTGCCAGCAGCTTAGCGGCTAACACTGAAGCTTTCTTT.

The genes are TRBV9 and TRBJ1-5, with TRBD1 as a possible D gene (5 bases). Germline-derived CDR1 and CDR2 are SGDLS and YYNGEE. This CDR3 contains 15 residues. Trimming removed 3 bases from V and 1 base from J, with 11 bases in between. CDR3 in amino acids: CASSASGRSNQPQHF. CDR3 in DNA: TGTGCCAGCAGCGCCTCGGGACGGAGCAATCAGCCCCAGCATTTT.

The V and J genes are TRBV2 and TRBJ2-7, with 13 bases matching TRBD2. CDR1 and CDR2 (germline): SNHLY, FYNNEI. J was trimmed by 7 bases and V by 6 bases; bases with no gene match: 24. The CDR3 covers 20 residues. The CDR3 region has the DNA TGTGCCAGCAGAGTCTCGACTAGCGGGAGGACCCTGGATGAATACGTGGAGCAGTACTTC. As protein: CASRVSTSGRTLDEYVEQYF.

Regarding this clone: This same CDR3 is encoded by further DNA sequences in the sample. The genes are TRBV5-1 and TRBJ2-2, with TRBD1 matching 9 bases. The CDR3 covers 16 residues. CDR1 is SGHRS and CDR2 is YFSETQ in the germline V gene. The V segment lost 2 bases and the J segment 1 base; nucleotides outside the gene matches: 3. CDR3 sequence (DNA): TGCGCCAGCAGCTTTGTGGGACAGGGGAACACCGGGGAGCTGTTTTTT. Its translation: CASSFVGQGNTGELFF.

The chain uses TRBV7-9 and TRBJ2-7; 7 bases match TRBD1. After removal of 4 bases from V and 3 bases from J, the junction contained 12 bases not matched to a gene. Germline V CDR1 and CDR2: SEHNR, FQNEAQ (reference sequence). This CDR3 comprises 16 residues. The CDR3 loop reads CASSSPRATGNYEQYF. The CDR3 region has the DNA TGTGCCAGCAGCTCCCCCCGTGCGACAGGGAACTACGAGCAGTACTTC.

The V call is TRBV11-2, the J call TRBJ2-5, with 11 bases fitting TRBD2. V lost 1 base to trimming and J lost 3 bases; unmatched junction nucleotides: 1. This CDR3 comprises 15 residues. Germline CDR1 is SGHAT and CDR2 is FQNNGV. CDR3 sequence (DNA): TGTGCCAGCAGCTTAGGACTAGCGGGAAAAGAGACCCAGTACTTC. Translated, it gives CASSLGLAGKETQYF.

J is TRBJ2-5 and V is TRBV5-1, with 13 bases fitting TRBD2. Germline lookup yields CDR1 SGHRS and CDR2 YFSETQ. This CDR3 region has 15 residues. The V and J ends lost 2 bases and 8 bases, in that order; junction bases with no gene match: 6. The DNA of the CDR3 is TGCGCCAGCAGCTTCGGGACTAGCGGGGAGGTAACCCAGTACTTC. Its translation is CASSFGTSGEVTQYF.

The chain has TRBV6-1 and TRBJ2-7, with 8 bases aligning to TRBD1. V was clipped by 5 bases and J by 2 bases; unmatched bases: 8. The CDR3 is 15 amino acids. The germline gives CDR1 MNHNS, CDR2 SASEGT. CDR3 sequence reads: CASSIQTGEAYEQYF. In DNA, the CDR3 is TGTGCCAGCAGTATCCAGACAGGGGAAGCCTACGAGCAGTACTTC.

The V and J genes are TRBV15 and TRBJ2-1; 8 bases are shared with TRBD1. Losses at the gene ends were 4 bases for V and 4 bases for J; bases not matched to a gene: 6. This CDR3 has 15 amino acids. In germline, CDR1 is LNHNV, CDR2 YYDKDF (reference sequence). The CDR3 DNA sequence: TGTGCCACCAGCACGTCCCGGGACAGGTACAATGAGCAGTTCTTC. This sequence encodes CATSTSRDRYNEQFF.

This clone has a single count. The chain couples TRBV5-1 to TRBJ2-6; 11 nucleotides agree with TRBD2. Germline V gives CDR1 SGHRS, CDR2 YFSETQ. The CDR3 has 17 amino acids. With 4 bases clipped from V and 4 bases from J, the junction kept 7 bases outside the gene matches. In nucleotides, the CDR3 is TGCGCCAGCAGCAGTAGCGGGAGGGCCACAGGGGCCAACGTCCTGACTTTC. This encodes CASSSSGRATGANVLTF.

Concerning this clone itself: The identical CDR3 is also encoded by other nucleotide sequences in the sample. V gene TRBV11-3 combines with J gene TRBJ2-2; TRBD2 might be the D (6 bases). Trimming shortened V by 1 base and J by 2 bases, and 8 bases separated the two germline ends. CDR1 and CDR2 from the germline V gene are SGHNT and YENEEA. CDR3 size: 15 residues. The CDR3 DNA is TGTGCCAGCAGCTTAGGCGGGACCAACACCGGGGAGCTGTTTTTT. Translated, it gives CASSLGGTNTGELFF.

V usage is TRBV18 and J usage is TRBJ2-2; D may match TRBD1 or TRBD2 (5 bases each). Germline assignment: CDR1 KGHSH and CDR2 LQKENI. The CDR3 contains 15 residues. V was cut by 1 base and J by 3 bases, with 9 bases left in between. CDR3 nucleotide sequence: TGTGCCAGCTCACCACAGGGGCGGGACACCGGGGAGCTGTTTTTT. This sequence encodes CASSPQGRDTGELFF. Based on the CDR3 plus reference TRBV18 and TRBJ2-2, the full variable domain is NAGVMQNPRHLVRRRGQEARLRCSPMKGHSHVYWYRQLPEEGLKFMVYLQKENIIDESGMPKERFSAEFPKEGPSILRIQQVVRGDSAAYFCASSPQGRDTGELFFGEGSRLTVL.

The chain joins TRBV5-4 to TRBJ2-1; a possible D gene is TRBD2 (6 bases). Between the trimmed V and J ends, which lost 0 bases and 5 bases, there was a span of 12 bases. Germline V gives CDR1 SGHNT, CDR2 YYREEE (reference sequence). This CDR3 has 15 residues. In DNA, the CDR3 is TGTGCCAGCAGCTTGGAGACGGGAGTCCACAATGAGCAGTTCTTC. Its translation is CASSLETGVHNEQFF.

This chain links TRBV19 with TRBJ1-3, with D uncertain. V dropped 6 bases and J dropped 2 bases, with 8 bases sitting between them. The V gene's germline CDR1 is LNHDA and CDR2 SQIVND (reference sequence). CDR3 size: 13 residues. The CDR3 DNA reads TGTGCCAGTAGGAACATTGCTGGAAACACCATATATTTT. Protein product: CASRNIAGNTIYF.

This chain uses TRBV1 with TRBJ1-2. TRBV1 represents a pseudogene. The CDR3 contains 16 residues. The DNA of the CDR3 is TGCACCAGCAGATCTAAACTTGTGCGAAAAACCTATGGCTACACCTTC. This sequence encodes CTSRSKLVRKTYGYTF.

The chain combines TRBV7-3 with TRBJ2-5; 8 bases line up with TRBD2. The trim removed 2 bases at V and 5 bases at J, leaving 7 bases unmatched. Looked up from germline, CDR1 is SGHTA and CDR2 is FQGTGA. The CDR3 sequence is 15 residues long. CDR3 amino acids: CASSLGAGAWETQYF. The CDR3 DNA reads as TGTGCCAGCAGCTTAGGAGCGGGAGCTTGGGAGACCCAGTACTTC.

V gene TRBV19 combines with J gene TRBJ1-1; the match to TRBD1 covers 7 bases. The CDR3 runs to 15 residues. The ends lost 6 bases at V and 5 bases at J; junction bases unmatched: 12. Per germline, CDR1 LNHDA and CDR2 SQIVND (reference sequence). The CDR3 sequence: CASRLVRQGRTEAFF. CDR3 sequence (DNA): TGTGCCAGTAGATTGGTGAGACAGGGTCGGACTGAAGCTTTCTTT.

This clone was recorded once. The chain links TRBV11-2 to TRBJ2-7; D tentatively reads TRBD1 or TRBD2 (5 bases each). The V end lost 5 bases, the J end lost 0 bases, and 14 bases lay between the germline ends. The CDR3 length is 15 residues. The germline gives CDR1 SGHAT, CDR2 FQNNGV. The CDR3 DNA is TGTGCCAGCAGCCGAGGAAGGGACGGCTCCTACGAGCAGTACTTC. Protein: CASSRGRDGSYEQYF.

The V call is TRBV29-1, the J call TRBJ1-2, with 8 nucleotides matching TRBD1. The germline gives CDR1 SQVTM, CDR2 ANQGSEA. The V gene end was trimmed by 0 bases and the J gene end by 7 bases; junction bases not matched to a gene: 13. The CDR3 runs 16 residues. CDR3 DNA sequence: TGCAGCGTTGAAGATCGCGGAAGGACAGGGAAGGGTGGCTACACCTTC. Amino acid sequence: CSVEDRGRTGKGGYTF.